The 15 T cell receptor beta chains reported below all come from one sample, sequenced in a study of T cell clones after liver transplantation. The method was immunoSEQ multiplex PCR; TCRdb's version includes in-frame clones alone and lacks a portion of them. The sample contains tens of thousands of clones, roughly 83% of which appear only once. Material: CD4+ T cells from blood, obtained at the 22-month timepoint. The receptors originated from a human patient who received a liver transplant. Among the T cells, some may be from the graft donor.

The CDR3 loop reads CASSRGSGSEETQYF. DNA of the CDR3: TGTGCCAGCAGTCGAGGTAGCGGGAGCGAGGAGACCCAGTACTTC. The chain has TRBV2 and TRBJ2-5; 9 bases fit TRBD2. The CDR3 length is 15 residues. Looked up from germline, CDR1 is SNHLY and CDR2 is FYNNEI. V lost 5 bases and J lost 5; bases outside the gene matches: 9.

This clone was counted between two and nine times. The chain recombines TRBV7-2 with TRBJ1-1; unclear D gene. Germline V lookup: CDR1 SGHTA, CDR2 FQGNSA. The CDR3 extends over 13 amino acids. Trimming took 3 bases from V and 0 from J, leaving 5 bases between them. This chain's CDR3 is CASSFTMNTEAFF. The CDR3 DNA sequence: TGTGCCAGCAGCTTTACTATGAACACTGAAGCTTTCTTT.

The chain is built from TRBV6-1 and TRBJ1-2; no reliable D call. Germline CDR1 reads MNHNS; CDR2 reads SASEGT. The CDR3 contains 15 residues. The V end lost 4 bases, the J end lost 8 bases, and 20 bases lay between the germline ends. The chain's CDR3 is CASSATRDPAAGYTF. The DNA for the CDR3 is TGTGCCAGCAGTGCTACCCGGGATCCCGCGGCGGGCTACACCTTC.

This clone has more than one count but fewer than ten. V and J are TRBV9 and TRBJ2-7; D remains unclear. The CDR3 runs 13 residues. CDR1 and CDR2 from the germline V gene are SGDLS and YYNGEE. The V and J ends lost 1 base and 6 bases respectively, with 11 bases between them. CDR3 residues: CASSVLGGSEQYF. CDR3 DNA: TGTGCCAGCAGCGTATTGGGTGGGTCCGAGCAGTACTTC.

The chain is built from TRBV4-2 and TRBJ2-1; the D call may be TRBD1 or TRBD2 (5 bases each). Trimming removed 1 base at V and 6 bases at J, with 10 bases between. The CDR3 loop spans 14 amino acids. Per the germline V gene, CDR1 is LGHNA and CDR2 is YNFKEQ. CDR3 sequence: CASSQAMGVNEQFF. CDR3 bases: TGTGCCAGCAGCCAAGCCATGGGGGTCAATGAGCAGTTCTTC.

V and J are TRBV7-9 and TRBJ2-1; D not resolved. Per the germline V gene, CDR1 is SEHNR and CDR2 is FQNEAQ (reference sequence). Trimming removed 1 base at V and 2 bases at J, with 9 bases between. CDR3 size: 15 residues. The CDR3 DNA sequence: TGTGCCAGCAGCTTAGTGGCAGTTCCCTACAATGAGCAGTTCTTC. Its protein product is CASSLVAVPYNEQFF. The complete variable domain, with remaining parts taken from reference TRBV7-9 and TRBJ2-1, reads DTGVSQNPRHKITKRGQNVTFRCDPISEHNRLYWYRQTLGQGPEFLTYFQNEAQLEKSRLLSDRFSAERPKGSFSTLEIQRTEQGDSAMYLCASSLVAVPYNEQFFGPGTRLTVL.

This clone has a single count. CDR3: CASSLEGSGRGYGYTF. DNA of the CDR3: TGTGCCAGCAGCTTAGAGGGTTCGGGGAGGGGCTATGGCTACACCTTC. V gene TRBV7-2 combines with J gene TRBJ1-2, with a weak D call TRBD1 (5 bases). Germline V gives CDR1 SGHTA, CDR2 FQGNSA. The CDR3 has 16 amino acids. Trimming removed 1 base at V and 4 bases at J, with 16 bases between.

CDR3: CASSPDITQGTHGYTF. The CDR3 DNA is TGTGCCAGCAGCCCCGATATAACTCAGGGGACCCATGGCTACACCTTC. The J gene is TRBJ1-2, the V gene TRBV7-2, with D perhaps TRBD1 (6 bases). Germline V lookup: CDR1 SGHTA, CDR2 FQGNSA. This CDR3 region has 16 residues. V was clipped by 5 bases and J by 6 bases, with 22 bases between them.

The V call is TRBV7-9, the J call TRBJ1-1; D not resolved. The V and J ends lost 7 bases and 0 bases respectively, with 24 bases between them. This CDR3 has 18 amino acids. The germline gives CDR1 SEHNR, CDR2 FQNEAQ (reference sequence). The chain's CDR3 is CASTPGRQVRRMNTEAFF. CDR3 DNA: TGTGCCAGCACCCCAGGACGGCAGGTTAGAAGGATGAACACTGAAGCTTTCTTT.

The chain is built from TRBV2 and TRBJ2-1; D may match TRBD1 or TRBD2 (6 bases each). V lost 4 bases to trimming and J lost 7 bases, with 11 bases between them. The V gene's germline CDR1 is SNHLY and CDR2 FYNNEI. CDR3 size: 13 residues. Here the CDR3 DNA reads TGTGCCAGCAGTGGGCCGGGGGCGAATGAGCAGTTCTTC. The encoded protein is CASSGPGANEQFF. Supplemented by reference TRBV2 and TRBJ2-1, the full variable domain reads EPEVTQTPSHQVTQMGQEVILRCVPISNHLYFYWYRQILGQKVEFLVSFYNNEISEKSEIFDDQFSVERPDGSNFTLKIRSTKLEDSAMYFCASSGPGANEQFFGPGTRLTVL.

The chain is built from TRBV20-1 and TRBJ1-1, with a weak D call TRBD1 (5 bases). Deletions cut 5 bases from V and 5 bases from J, with 9 bases between. Germline V CDR1 and CDR2: DFQATT, SNEGSKA (reference sequence). The CDR3 is 11 residues long. This CDR3 is CSAPRGTEAFF. In nucleotides, the CDR3 is TGCAGTGCTCCTAGGGGTACTGAAGCTTTCTTT.

The chain carries TRBV5-4 and TRBJ2-1; 14 bases align to TRBD2. After removal of 4 bases from V and 10 bases from J, the junction contained 7 bases not matched to a gene. The CDR3 contains 15 residues. Germline CDR1 is SGHNT and CDR2 is YYREEE (reference sequence). This chain's CDR3 is CASSPGLAGGYEQFF. The CDR3 bases are TGTGCCAGCAGCCCAGGACTAGCGGGAGGCTACGAGCAGTTCTTC. Based on the CDR3 plus reference TRBV5-4 and TRBJ2-1, the full variable domain is ETGVTQSPTHLIKTRGQQVTLRCSSQSGHNTVSWYQQALGQGPQFIFQYYREEENGRGNFPPRFSGLQFPNYSSELNVNALELDDSALYLCASSPGLAGGYEQFFGPGTRLTVL.

The J gene is TRBJ1-1, the V gene TRBV28, with D possibly TRBD1 on 6 matching bases. Germline values: CDR1 MDHEN, CDR2 SYDVKM. CDR3 size: 12 residues. Trimming took off 10 bases at V and 3 bases at J, with 12 bases between the two ends. The CDR3 sequence: CATRGQDTEAFF. In DNA form, the CDR3 reads TGTGCCACCAGGGGTCAGGACACTGAAGCTTTCTTT.

The chain couples TRBV18 to TRBJ2-3; D is unresolved. V lost 4 bases and J lost 2, with 13 bases in between. CDR1 is KGHSH, CDR2 LQKENI, per germline. This CDR3 region has 15 residues. The CDR3 protein is CASSRNRADTDTQYF. As DNA, the CDR3 is TGTGCCAGCTCACGCAACCGGGCCGACACAGATACGCAGTATTTT.

This rearrangement joins TRBV27 to TRBJ1-1; D not resolved. V dropped 3 bases and J dropped 1 base, with 6 bases sitting between them. The CDR3 consists of 13 residues. The germline gives CDR1 MNHEY, CDR2 SMNVEV (reference sequence). The CDR3, as DNA: TGTGCCAGCAGTTTCGTGGAGAACACTGAAGCTTTCTTT. It translates to CASSFVENTEAFF.